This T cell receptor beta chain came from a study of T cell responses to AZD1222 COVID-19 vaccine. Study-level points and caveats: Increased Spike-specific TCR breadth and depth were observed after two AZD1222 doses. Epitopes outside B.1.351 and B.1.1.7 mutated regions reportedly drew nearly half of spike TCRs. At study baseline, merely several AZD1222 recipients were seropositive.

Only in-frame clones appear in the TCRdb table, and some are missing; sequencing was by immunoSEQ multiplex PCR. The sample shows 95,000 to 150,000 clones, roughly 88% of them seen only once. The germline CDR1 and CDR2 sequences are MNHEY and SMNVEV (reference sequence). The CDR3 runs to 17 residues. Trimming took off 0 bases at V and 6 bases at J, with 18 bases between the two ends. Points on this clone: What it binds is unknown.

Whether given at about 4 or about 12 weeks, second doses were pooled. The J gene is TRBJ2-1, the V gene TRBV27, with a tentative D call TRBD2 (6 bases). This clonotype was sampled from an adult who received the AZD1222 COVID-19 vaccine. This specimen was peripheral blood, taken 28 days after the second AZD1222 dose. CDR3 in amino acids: CASSLSSPGAVANEQFF. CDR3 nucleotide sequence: TGTGCCAGCAGTTTATCTAGCCCGGGAGCAGTGGCCAATGAGCAGTTCTTC.